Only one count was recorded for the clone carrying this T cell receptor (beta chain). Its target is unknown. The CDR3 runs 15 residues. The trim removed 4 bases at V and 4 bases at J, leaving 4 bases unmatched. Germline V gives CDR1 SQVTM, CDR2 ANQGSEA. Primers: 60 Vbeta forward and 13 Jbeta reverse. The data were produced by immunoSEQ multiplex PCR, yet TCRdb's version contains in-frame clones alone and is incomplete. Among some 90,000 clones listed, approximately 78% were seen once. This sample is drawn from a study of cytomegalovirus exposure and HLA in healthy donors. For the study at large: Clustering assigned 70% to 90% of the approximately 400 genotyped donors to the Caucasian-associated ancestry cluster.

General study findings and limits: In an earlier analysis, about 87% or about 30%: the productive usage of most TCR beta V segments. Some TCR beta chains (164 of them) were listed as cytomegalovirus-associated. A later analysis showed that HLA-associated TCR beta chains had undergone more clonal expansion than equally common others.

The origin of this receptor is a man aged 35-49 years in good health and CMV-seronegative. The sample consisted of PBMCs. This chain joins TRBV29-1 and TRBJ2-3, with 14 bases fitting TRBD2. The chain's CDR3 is CSVAGLAGVADTQYF. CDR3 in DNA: TGCAGCGTTGCGGGACTAGCGGGGGTGGCAGATACGCAGTATTTT.